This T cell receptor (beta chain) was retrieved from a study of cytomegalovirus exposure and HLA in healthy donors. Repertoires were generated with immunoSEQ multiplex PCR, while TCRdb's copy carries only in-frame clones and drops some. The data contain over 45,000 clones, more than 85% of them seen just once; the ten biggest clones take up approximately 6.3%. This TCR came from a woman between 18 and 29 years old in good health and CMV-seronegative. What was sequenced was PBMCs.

In DNA, the CDR3 is TGCGCCAGCAGGTCAAGCGGGGTCGGTTGGCAGTTCTTC. It translates to CASRSSGVGWQFF. The chain employs TRBV5-1 and TRBJ2-1; TRBD2 aligns across 7 bases. CDR3 length equals 13 residues. After removal of 5 bases from V and 12 bases from J, the junction contained 11 bases not matched to a gene. CDR1 SGHRS and CDR2 YFSETQ come from the germline V gene. Looking up the rest from reference TRBV5-1 and TRBJ2-1 gives the full variable domain: KAGVTQTPRYLIKTRGQQVTLSCSPISGHRSVSWYQQTPGQGLQFLFEYFSETQRNKGNFPGRFSGRQFSNSRSEMNVSTLELGDSALYLCASRSSGVGWQFFGPGTRLTVL.